This TCR beta chain was found in a study of blood T cell repertoires in COVID-19 (dated by TCRdb to about 2020). Looking at the study overall: Samples from collaborators originated in the United States, Italy and Spain and spanned both the acute and convalescent phases of COVID-19. Where HLA class I and class II types were available, the types were taken from metadata supplied by the sample provider, not from assay-based typing. Samples were obtained from the ongoing ImmuneRACE study (first 160 participants) and from 1,200 or so subjects provided by 6 global collaborators. A freely available public database, intended as a resource for researchers studying the immune response to SARS-CoV-2, is where the repertoires were released. Sample metadata almost always included a de-identified subject ID, COVID-19 status, age in years and sex. The dataset comprised deeply sampled blood TCRbeta repertoires from subjects exposed to, actively infected with, or recovered from COVID-19. The prospective study material was composed of cDNA or gDNA derived from T cells, B-cell-depleted T cells, or PBMCs. The study at large found these results: Clinical and demographic metadata were provided uncurated, with the amount varying by source and participant.

TCRbeta CDR3 regions were amplified from genomic DNA using the immunoSEQ Assay, a bias-controlled multiplex PCR. Concerning the study's data processing: Nucleated cell counts per sample were estimated from amplification of reference gene primers within the assay. To quantify the absolute abundance of each unique TCRbeta CDR3 rearrangement, sequence reads were collapsed and filtered. For each sample, productive Simpson clonality was calculated as the square root of Simpson's diversity index across productive rearrangements. TCRdb's version of the immuneACCESS table is confined to in-frame rearrangements and falls short of the full clone set. An unresolved V gene accounts for under half of the shortfall where checked; the remainder is of unknown origin. The DNA gave D and trimming, while V, J and clone size come from that table. The sample records approximately 230,000 clones, around 89% of which are singletons. Around 6.3% of the sample belongs to the ten largest clones.

Comment on this clone: The antigen it recognizes is unknown. No much larger clone is present one base from it, and per-base qualities are unavailable.

Including the terminal cysteine and phenylalanine, the CDR3 comprises 14 residues. Only the CDR3 DNA stays, 42 bases, in frame from base 1. The germline V gene supplies CDR1 SNHLY and CDR2 FYNNEI. The germline ends are 8 bases apart after V is trimmed by 3 bases and J by 2 bases. One collaborating source in Seattle enrolled patients during active infection and followed them longitudinally through the course of disease. Whole blood was collected in K2EDTA tubes by collaborating institutions according to the institutions' own protocols. For TCRbeta analysis, collaborators shipped samples in one of three forms: frozen whole blood, isolated PBMCs, or DNA extracted from either of those sample types.

Sequenced material: peripheral blood. The chain employs TRBV2 and TRBJ1-3; TRBD1 could be the D gene, as 5 bases match. The clonotype originates from a woman in her 30s with COVID-19, enrolled during active disease. The DNA sequence follows: TGTGCCAGCAGTGACGGGGGGGCTGGAAACACCATATATTTT. The translation is CASSDGGAGNTIYF.